Listed here are 27 T cell receptor beta chains from one sample, sequenced in a study of blood T cell repertoires in COVID-19 (dated by TCRdb to the early 2020s). The protocol used for the library was the immunoSEQ multiplex PCR assay. Sourced from immuneACCESS, this table was stored by TCRdb with only in-frame sequences that have V and J called. A share of the clones is absent; for the studies checked, an unresolved V gene accounts for under half, and the remainder has no known explanation. Here the sample has about 240,000 clones; about 82% occur a single time. The top ten clones comprise about 6.3% of the sample. The sample was peripheral blood. The receptor source for this set is a woman aged 60-75 years with active or convalescent COVID-19.

The chain recombines TRBV19 with TRBJ1-3; 7 nucleotides line up with TRBD1. Trimming cost V 3 bases and J 4 bases; bases outside gene matches: 3. Germline CDR1 LNHDA, CDR2 SQIVND (reference sequence). CDR3 length: 14 amino acids. CDR3 DNA sequence: TGTGCCAGTAGTATGAGGGGGCGAGGAAACACCATATATTTT. This encodes CASSMRGRGNTIYF.

The chain joins TRBV7-2 to TRBJ1-2; no clear D. Trimming removed 2 bases at V and 4 bases at J, with 8 bases between. Germline CDR1 reads SGHTA; CDR2 reads FQGNSA. The CDR3 spans 13 residues. CDR3 protein: CASSLTVSYGYTF. The CDR3 DNA is TGTGCCAGCAGCTTAACAGTAAGCTATGGCTACACCTTC.

Here the CDR3 DNA reads TGTGCCAGCAGCCCGGGGAGCGGGAGGGCCGATTCTCGGTACTTC. Translating gives CASSPGSGRADSRYF. The chain recombines TRBV11-2 with TRBJ2-7; TRBD2 matches 10 bases. CDR3 length: 15 amino acids. V was pared by 5 bases and J by 12 bases, with 16 bases of the junction left unmatched. From germline, CDR1 is SGHAT and CDR2 FQNNGV. The full variable domain, its missing parts supplied by reference TRBV11-2 and TRBJ2-7, is EAGVAQSPRYKIIEKRQSVAFWCNPISGHATLYWYQQILGQGPKLLIQFQNNGVVDDSQLPKDRFSAERLKGVDSTLKIQPAKLEDSAVYLCASSPGSGRADSRYFGPGTRLTVT.

The chain employs TRBV5-1 and TRBJ1-2; 7 bases match TRBD1. Germline CDR1 SGHRS, CDR2 YFSETQ. The CDR3 runs to 14 residues. The V gene end was trimmed by 3 bases and the J gene end by 3 bases; junction bases not matched to a gene: 5. Here the CDR3 reads CASSSGGGDYGYTF. The DNA for the CDR3 is TGCGCCAGCAGCTCCGGAGGGGGCGACTATGGCTACACCTTC.

The V and J genes are TRBV19 and TRBJ2-3; D is ambiguous. Germline CDR1 LNHDA, CDR2 SQIVND (reference sequence). Trimming cost V 5 bases and J 3 bases, with 6 bases left between them. The CDR3 loop spans 12 amino acids. The CDR3 spells CASSPRTDTQYF. CDR3 in DNA: TGTGCCAGTAGTCCCAGGACAGATACGCAGTATTTT.

The chain combines TRBV4-1 with TRBJ1-2, with unresolved D. V lost 0 bases to trimming and J lost 5 bases, with 10 bases between them. The length of the CDR3 is 14 residues. CDR1 is MGHRA and CDR2 is YSYEKL in the germline V gene. The CDR3 sequence is CASSQDWAAYGYTF. CDR3 DNA: TGCGCCAGCAGCCAAGATTGGGCAGCTTATGGCTACACCTTC.

The chain has TRBV30 and TRBJ1-5; no reliable D call. Germline V gene lookup returns CDR1 GTSNPN and CDR2 SVGIG (reference sequence). V was shortened by 3 bases and J by 0 bases, with 6 bases between the two germline ends. This CDR3 region has 13 residues. The DNA for the CDR3 is TGTGCCTGGAGGAGCTCTAGCAATCAGCCCCAGCATTTT. It is translated as CAWRSSSNQPQHF.

The chain has TRBV19 and TRBJ2-3, with 11 bases that match TRBD2. V shed 3 bases, J shed 1 base, and the junction held 0 bases outside the gene matches. The germline V gene encodes CDR1 LNHDA and CDR2 SQIVND (reference sequence). CDR3 size: 15 residues. The CDR3 sequence is CASSMGLAGTDTQYF. The CDR3 DNA reads as TGTGCCAGTAGTATGGGACTAGCGGGCACAGATACGCAGTATTTT.

The table lists this clone with a few counts. This chain uses TRBV10-2 with TRBJ2-5; TRBD1 might be the D (6 bases). CDR1 WSHSY and CDR2 SAAADI come from the germline V gene. The CDR3 runs 15 residues. V dropped 1 base and J dropped 5 bases, with 14 bases sitting between them. The CDR3 loop is CASSEWGLKNETQYF. CDR3 in DNA: TGCGCCAGCAGTGAGTGGGGGCTCAAGAACGAGACCCAGTACTTC.

V gene TRBV5-1 combines with J gene TRBJ2-3; 10 nucleotides line up with TRBD2. The CDR3 spans 16 residues. Per germline, CDR1 SGHRS and CDR2 YFSETQ. J was trimmed by 2 bases and V by 0 bases; bases with no gene match: 3. CDR3 coding DNA: TGCGCCAGCAGCTTGGAAGCGGGGGGGTCCACAGATACGCAGTATTTT. This encodes CASSLEAGGSTDTQYF.

The V gene is TRBV5-4, the J gene TRBJ2-1; 14 bases line up with TRBD2. This CDR3 has 17 residues. Per the germline V gene, CDR1 is SGHNT and CDR2 is YYREEE (reference sequence). With 3 bases clipped from V and 5 bases from J, the junction kept 7 bases outside the gene matches. In DNA, the CDR3 is TGTGCCAGCAGCTCCGCCGGGACTAGCGGGGGTAACAATGAGCAGTTCTTC. Its translation: CASSSAGTSGGNNEQFF.

The chain uses TRBV5-4 and TRBJ2-2; D is unresolved. V dropped 3 bases and J dropped 4 bases, with 7 bases sitting between them. This CDR3 contains 13 residues. The V gene's germline CDR1 is SGHNT and CDR2 YYREEE (reference sequence). CDR3 protein: CASSSRLTGELFF. In DNA form, the CDR3 reads TGTGCCAGCAGCTCCCGACTCACCGGGGAGCTGTTTTTT.

The CDR3 DNA is TGTGCCACCAGCAGGCCAGCGAGAGGGGGAGAGACCCAGTACTTC. Residues: CATSRPARGGETQYF. This sequence joins TRBV15 and TRBJ2-5, with D possibly matching TRBD1 (6 bases). The CDR3 extends over 15 amino acids. Trimming removed 3 bases at V and 4 bases at J, with 15 bases between. Germline V gene data show CDR1 as LNHNV and CDR2 as YYDKDF (reference sequence).

This clone was seen a single time. This rearrangement joins TRBV5-1 to TRBJ1-6; D is unresolved. This CDR3 region has 16 residues. Per the germline V gene, CDR1 is SGHRS and CDR2 is YFSETQ. The V end was cut by 4 bases, the J end by 2 bases, with 13 bases between. In DNA form, the CDR3 reads TGCGCCAGCAGCAAAAAGGAGTTACCCTATAATTCACCCCTCCACTTT. Its translation: CASSKKELPYNSPLHF.

This clone was counted a single time. The chain is built from TRBV7-3 and TRBJ1-1; 8 bases are shared with TRBD1. In germline, CDR1 is SGHTA, CDR2 FQGTGA. This CDR3 has 10 amino acids. The CDR3 bases are TGTGCAGACAGGGGAAGGGAAGCTTTCTTT. It specifies CADRGREAFF.

The CDR3 DNA reads TGCGCCAGCAGCTTGGGGGGGCCCTCCTACAATGAGCAGTTCTTC. This codes for CASSLGGPSYNEQFF. V usage is TRBV5-1 and J usage is TRBJ2-1; D is perhaps TRBD1 (6 bases). The V gene's germline CDR1 is SGHRS and CDR2 YFSETQ. This CDR3 spans 15 amino acids. V lost 0 bases to trimming and J lost 0 bases, with 7 bases between them.

The gene calls are TRBV28 and TRBJ1-6; D might be TRBD1 (5 bases). CDR3 length: 12 amino acids. Per germline, CDR1 MDHEN and CDR2 SYDVKM. Trimming shortened V by 2 bases and J by 14 bases, and 10 bases separated the two germline ends. The CDR3 sequence: CASSLQGGALHF. CDR3 in DNA: TGTGCCAGCAGTTTACAGGGTGGGGCCCTCCACTTT.

A remark on this clone: This same CDR3 is encoded by further DNA sequences in the sample. The chain joins TRBV9 to TRBJ2-3; a weak D match, TRBD1 (6 bases). Germline loops: CDR1 SGDLS, CDR2 YYNGEE. The CDR3 contains 15 residues. Trimming removed 1 base at V and 3 bases at J, with 12 bases between. CDR3 sequence (DNA): TGTGCCAGCAGCGTAAGGTCAGGGGATACAGATACGCAGTATTTT. Translating gives CASSVRSGDTDTQYF. Looking up the rest from reference TRBV9 and TRBJ2-3 gives the full variable domain: DSGVTQTPKHLITATGQRVTLRCSPRSGDLSVYWYQQSLDQGLQFLIQYYNGEERAKGNILERFSAQQFPDLHSELNLSSLELGDSALYFCASSVRSGDTDTQYFGPGTRLTVL.

The chain combines TRBV11-2 with TRBJ1-5; D remains ambiguous. The CDR3 has 15 residues. CDR1 is SGHAT, CDR2 FQNNGV, per germline. The V end lost 2 bases, the J end lost 1 base, and 9 bases lay between the germline ends. This CDR3 reads CASSLNSLSNQPQHF. DNA of the CDR3: TGTGCCAGCAGCTTAAACAGCTTGAGCAATCAGCCCCAGCATTTT.

The count of this clone is one. The J gene is TRBJ1-6, the V gene TRBV10-2, with TRBD1 matching 10 bases. CDR1 and CDR2 from the germline V gene are WSHSY and SAAADI. This CDR3 region has 16 residues. V dropped 3 bases and J dropped 8; count of bases not matched to a gene: 7. The CDR3 protein is CASSDPTGQGYSPLHF. CDR3 DNA: TGCGCCAGCAGTGACCCAACGGGACAGGGGTATTCACCCCTCCACTTT.

This clone rates as large (0.1 to 1%). The gene calls are TRBV10-3 and TRBJ2-7; D remains unclear. Trimming cost V 3 bases and J 0 bases, with 9 bases left between them. This CDR3 has 14 residues. CDR1 is ENHRY, CDR2 SYGVKD, per germline. The CDR3 loop reads CAISDPKDSYEQYF. DNA for the CDR3: TGTGCCATCAGTGACCCTAAAGACTCCTACGAGCAGTACTTC.

V usage is TRBV18 and J usage is TRBJ2-1; the D is unclear. The CDR3 runs 16 residues. The V and J ends lost 2 bases and 0 bases respectively, with 11 bases between them. Germline values: CDR1 KGHSH, CDR2 LQKENI. CDR3 in amino acids: CASSPGAAHSYNEQFF. DNA for the CDR3: TGTGCCAGCTCACCAGGTGCGGCTCACTCCTACAATGAGCAGTTCTTC.

J is TRBJ2-1 and V is TRBV29-1, with 11 bases that match TRBD1. Trimming took 6 bases from V and 8 from J; bases not matched to a gene: 9. CDR1 and CDR2 from the germline V gene are SQVTM and ANQGSEA. The CDR3 sequence is 14 residues long. Here the CDR3 reads CSVSGTGGRDEQFF. CDR3 nucleotides: TGCAGCGTCTCCGGGACAGGGGGTAGGGATGAGCAGTTCTTC.

This chain links TRBV5-4 with TRBJ2-5; maybe TRBD1 (6 bases). Trimming cost V 0 bases and J 4 bases, with 10 bases left between them. Germline values: CDR1 SGHNT, CDR2 YYREEE (reference sequence). The CDR3 has 14 residues. The DNA of the CDR3 is TGTGCCAGCAGCTTGGCCGTAGGGGGAGAGACCCAGTACTTC. Translating it yields CASSLAVGGETQYF.

The gene calls are TRBV5-4 and TRBJ2-3; 7 nucleotides line up with TRBD2. The CDR3 contains 16 residues. The germline V gene has CDR1 SGHNT and CDR2 YYREEE (reference sequence). J gave up 2 bases and V 0 bases, and 6 bases lay outside the gene matches. CDR3: CASSLDSAGVTDTQYF. The CDR3 region has the DNA TGTGCCAGCAGCTTGGATTCGGCGGGGGTCACAGATACGCAGTATTTT. Complete variable domain (other parts from reference TRBV5-4 and TRBJ2-3): ETGVTQSPTHLIKTRGQQVTLRCSSQSGHNTVSWYQQALGQGPQFIFQYYREEENGRGNFPPRFSGLQFPNYSSELNVNALELDDSALYLCASSLDSAGVTDTQYFGPGTRLTVL.

Only one count was recorded for this clone. This sample also contains other DNA sequences that code for the same CDR3. The chain recombines TRBV6-6 with TRBJ1-2; no definite D call. CDR1 is MNHNY, CDR2 SVGAGI, per germline (reference sequence). V was shortened by 2 bases and J by 7 bases, with 2 bases between the two germline ends. This CDR3 comprises 10 residues. DNA of the CDR3: TGTGCCAGCAGTTACCGTGGCTACACCTTC. This gives the protein CASSYRGYTF.

The chain has TRBV30 and TRBJ2-1; a possible D gene is TRBD2 (8 bases). V was trimmed by 0 bases and J by 10 bases, leaving 34 bases between them. The CDR3 length is 20 residues. Germline values: CDR1 GTSNPN, CDR2 SVGIG (reference sequence). This CDR3 reads CAWSVLGGTSGGRTQWEQFF. The CDR3 nucleotides read TGTGCCTGGAGTGTACTAGGGGGCACTAGTGGCGGGAGGACGCAATGGGAGCAGTTCTTC. The whole variable domain, remainder taken from reference TRBV30 and TRBJ2-1, is SQTIHQWPATLVQPVGSPLSLECTVEGTSNPNLYWYRQAAGRGLQLLFYSVGIGQISSEVPQNLSASRPQDRQFILSSKKLLLSDSGFYLCAWSVLGGTSGGRTQWEQFFGPGTRLTVL.